This is a list of T cell receptor beta chains from one sample in a study of early T cells in non-severe SARS-CoV-2 infection. Each CDR3 protein is one row after TCRdb ran MiXCR on the 5' RACE reads. The table lists 20,000 to 25,000 distinct CDR3 sequences, about 4% of them singletons. Sequenced sample: whole blood. These receptors originate from an adult who was a healthcare worker with PCR-confirmed SARS-CoV-2 infection or an uninfected control (not recorded which). Both conserved end residues are part of each CDR3. A D gene is named only where the DNA matches it firmly. Clone size, where shown, is once, few, many, or a class for clones that have expanded.

>many|.|TRBJ1-6|TRBV11-2
CASSLTGTAGSPLHF
TGTGCCAGCAGCCTGACCGGGACCGCCGGTTCACCCCTCCACTTT
>.|.|TRBJ1-5|TRBV12-3/TRBV12-4
CASSQAGAKSPQHF
TGTGCCAGCAGCCAGGCGGGGGCGAAGAGTCCCCAGCATTTT
>few|.|TRBJ2-1|TRBV5-6
CASSSSDRSFGNEQFF
TGTGCCAGCAGCTCATCCGACAGGTCCTTCGGCAATGAGCAGTTCTTC
>many|TRBD1|TRBJ2-1|TRBV5-1
CASSETGRLNEQFF
TGCGCCAGCAGTGAGACAGGGCGTTTGAATGAGCAGTTCTTC
>medium-sized|TRBD1|TRBJ1-3|TRBV5-1
CASSLVTGASGNTIYF
TGCGCCAGCAGCTTGGTGACAGGGGCGTCCGGAAACACCATATATTTT
>many|.|TRBJ1-2|TRBV5-1
CASSQDSRYGYTF
TGCGCCAGCAGCCAGGACAGTAGGTATGGCTACACCTTC
>few|TRBD1|TRBJ2-1|TRBV5-8
CASSLGGQGINEQFF
TGTGCCAGCAGCTTGGGGGGACAGGGAATTAATGAGCAGTTCTTC
>many|.|TRBJ2-5|TRBV7-9
CASSPPGRGQETQYF
TGTGCCAGCAGCCCACCTGGCAGGGGTCAAGAGACCCAGTACTTC
>many|TRBD1|TRBJ1-1|TRBV12-3/TRBV12-4
CASSLGQGMNTEAFF
TGTGCCAGCAGTTTAGGACAGGGCATGAACACTGAAGCTTTCTTT
>many|TRBD1|TRBJ2-7|TRBV7-9
CASSHGDSAYEQYF
TGTGCCAGCAGCCACGGGGACAGCGCCTACGAGCAGTACTTC
>many|TRBD2|TRBJ2-2|TRBV20-1
CSATGTSGKRGELFF
TGCAGTGCTACGGGGACTAGCGGGAAACGGGGGGAGCTGTTTTTT
>few|.|TRBJ1-2|TRBV7-8
CASSYDSNGGYTF
TGTGCCAGCAGCTATGACAGCAACGGGGGCTACACCTTC
>few|.|TRBJ2-1|TRBV6-2/TRBV6-3
CASSPTGGGSNEQFF
TGTGCCAGCAGTCCTACAGGGGGGGGTAGCAATGAGCAGTTCTTC
>many|TRBD2|TRBJ2-5|TRBV7-6
CASSLNRLAGGRASQYF
TGTGCCAGCAGCTTGAATCGACTAGCGGGGGGTCGGGCGTCCCAGTACTTC
>many|.|TRBJ1-2|TRBV3-1
CASSQGDRLYGYTF
TGTGCCAGCAGCCAAGGTGACAGACTCTATGGCTACACCTTC